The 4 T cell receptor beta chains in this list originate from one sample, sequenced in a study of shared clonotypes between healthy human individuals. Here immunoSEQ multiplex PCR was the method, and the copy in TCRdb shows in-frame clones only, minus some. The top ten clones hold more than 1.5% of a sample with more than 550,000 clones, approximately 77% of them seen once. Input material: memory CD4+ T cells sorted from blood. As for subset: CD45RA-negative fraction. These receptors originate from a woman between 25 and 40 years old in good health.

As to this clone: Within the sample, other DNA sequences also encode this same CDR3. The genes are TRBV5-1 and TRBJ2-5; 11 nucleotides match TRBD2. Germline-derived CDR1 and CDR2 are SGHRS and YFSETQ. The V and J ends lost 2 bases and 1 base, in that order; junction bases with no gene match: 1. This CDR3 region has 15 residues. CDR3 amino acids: CASSLGTSGQETQYF. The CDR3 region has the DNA TGCGCCAGCAGCTTAGGGACTAGCGGCCAAGAGACCCAGTACTTC. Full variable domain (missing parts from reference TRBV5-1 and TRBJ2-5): KAGVTQTPRYLIKTRGQQVTLSCSPISGHRSVSWYQQTPGQGLQFLFEYFSETQRNKGNFPGRFSGRQFSNSRSEMNVSTLELGDSALYLCASSLGTSGQETQYFGPGTRLLVL.

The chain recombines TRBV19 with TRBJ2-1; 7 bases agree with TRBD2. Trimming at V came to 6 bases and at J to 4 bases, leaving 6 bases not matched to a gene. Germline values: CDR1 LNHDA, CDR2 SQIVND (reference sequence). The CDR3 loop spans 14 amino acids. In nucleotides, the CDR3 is TGTGCCAGTAGGAAGCGGGAAGGGTACAATGAGCAGTTCTTC. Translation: CASRKREGYNEQFF.

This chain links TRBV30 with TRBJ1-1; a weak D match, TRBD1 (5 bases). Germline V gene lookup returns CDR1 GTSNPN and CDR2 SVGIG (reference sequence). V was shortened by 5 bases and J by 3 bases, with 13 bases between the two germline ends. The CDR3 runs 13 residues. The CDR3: CAWGTGYDTEAFF. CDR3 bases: TGTGCCTGGGGCACAGGCTACGACACTGAAGCTTTCTTT.

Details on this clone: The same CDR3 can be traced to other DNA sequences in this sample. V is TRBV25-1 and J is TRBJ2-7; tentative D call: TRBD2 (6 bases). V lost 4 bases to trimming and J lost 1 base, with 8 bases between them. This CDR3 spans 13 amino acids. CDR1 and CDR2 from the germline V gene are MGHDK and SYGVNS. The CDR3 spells CASSVGGSYEQYF. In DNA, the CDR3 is TGTGCCAGCAGTGTAGGAGGGTCCTACGAGCAGTACTTC.